This TCR beta chain was identified during a study of CD8 T cells in Susac syndrome. FACS enriched CD8+ TEMRA cells, while bulk CD8+ and CD4+ were negatively isolated. Notes on the study in general: In Susac syndrome, CD4+ T cell repertoires lacked any clonal expansion. Only a relatively small number of individuals were included in the TCR sequencing and HLA analysis.

Roughly 0.45 to 1 ug RNA was reverse transcribed with random hexamers. TCRdb analysed the immunoSEQ multiplex PCR reads with MiXCR anew, one entry per CDR3 protein. The top ten clones hold under 0.12% of a sample with approximately 260,000 distinct CDR3 sequences, almost 97% of them seen once. Trimming pared 4 bases from V and 4 bases from J, leaving 17 bases between. The CDR3 consists of 15 residues. The germline V gene encodes CDR1 SQVTM and CDR2 ANQGSEA. This clonotype was picked up one time. The antigen is unknown. The V and J genes are TRBV29-1 and TRBJ2-1; D is ambiguous. The receptor was isolated from a human donor with Susac syndrome. Sequencing was carried out using CD4+ T cells from PBMCs. Written as DNA, the CDR3 is TGCAGCGTTGTCGGCGCGGTTAAGGGATACAATGAGCAGTTCTTC. Translation gives CSVVGAVKGYNEQFF.